This T cell receptor beta chain was sequenced during a study of graft-versus-host responses after intestinal transplantation (dated by TCRdb to 2020 to 2023). For the study in its entirety: Recipients received multivisceral, liver-intestinal, or isolated intestinal transplants. Anti-thymocyte globulin induction was given to all recipients, followed by maintenance tacrolimus and steroids for approximately 3 years. After intestinal transplantation, graft-versus-host and host-versus-graft alloreactive T cell clones in the graft, circulation and bone marrow were tracked using bulk TCR-beta CDR3 sequencing. Alloreactive clones were identified by sequencing pre-transplant mixed lymphocyte reaction products and comparing them with unstimulated pre-transplant donor and recipient T cells. The cohort enrolled 20 to 30 intestinal transplant recipients, one of whom was a retransplant, and 3 patients without pretransplant specimens were excluded. Donor T cell macrochimerism was defined as a peak of at least 4% donor T cells among recipient peripheral blood mononuclear cells. Samples from three later patients were sequenced in-house on an Illumina MiSeq with MiXCR processing rather than by the commercial service. Points the paper makes about the study in general: Early after transplant, peak levels of circulating GvH clones were found to be associated with declines in HvG clones. The relatively low number and heterogeneity of intestinal transplant patients limited the conclusions. GvH clones were detected in recipient bone marrow, and some of these GvH clones were observed earlier in ileal mucosa or blood, consistent with an intestinal mucosal origin. In the allografts of patients with donor T cell macrochimerism, GvH to HvG T cell clonal ratios were high.

There are 13 amino acids in the CDR3, from cysteine to phenylalanine inclusive. Only the CDR3 part of the read is kept: 39 bases, read in frame from the first base. Deletion took 4 bases off V and 4 bases off J, with a span of 13 bases between the germline ends. The germline V gene gives CDR1 as SQVTM and CDR2 as ANQGSEA. A note on this clone: No quality values exist for individual bases; no much larger clone is one base distant.

Per the publication, the time point label means: cells obtained before transplantation from donor or recipient. In the mixed lymphocyte reactions, approximately 200,000 CFSE-labeled pre-transplant responders were plated with approximately 200,000 irradiated violet-dye-labeled stimulators and cultured for 5 to 7 days. After the mixed lymphocyte reaction, proliferating CD3+CD4+CFSE-low and CD3+CD8+CFSE-low responder cells were FACS-sorted on a BD Influx sorter. The library was generated by the immunoSEQ multiplex PCR assay. For most patients, genomic DNA was isolated using the Qiagen DNeasy Blood and Tissue Kit and was shipped frozen to Adaptive Biotechnologies for TCR sequencing. Adaptive Biotechnologies carried out high-throughput TCR-beta CDR3 sequencing of genomic DNA for most patients. Per the authors' processing: Adaptive's ImmunoSEQ software supplied the TCR sequencing data for 18 patients, while MiXCR and VDJtools were used to process a few other patients. To correct CD4 versus CD8 sorting errors, sequences present in both subsets at a frequency ratio below 5:1 were removed. CDR3 nucleotide sequences shared between donor and recipient were removed because their origin could not be assigned. Alloreactive clones required at least 2-fold expansion over unstimulated cells and minimum CFSE-low frequency of 0.002% (template counts) or 0.001% (read counts). A clone was considered mappable if detected in the sequenced pre-transplant spleen, lymph node, or MLR CFSE-low populations of the donor or recipient. Cumulative frequency of alloreactive clones was calculated as a percentage of all sequences weighted by copy number. TCRdb retrieved this table from immuneACCESS and kept in-frame rearrangements only. Not all clones are present; in checked studies, unresolved V genes account for under half, and no reason is known for the remainder. For V, J and clone size, that table is used; D and trimming come from the DNA. Counted in this sample were around 25,000 clones; just under 40% of them appeared once. Of the sample, 0.66% falls within the top ten clones.

The rearranged chain carries TRBV29-1 and TRBJ1-2; there is no confident call for the D gene. The clonotype was recovered from a human patient who received an intestinal transplant. The sample in question was alloreactive CD4+ T cells from a mixed lymphocyte reaction culture, obtained before intestinal transplant. Interpreted using the paper, the cell subset or site label stands for: CFSE-low proliferating T cells sorted from approximately six-day pre-transplant mixed lymphocyte reaction (GvH or HvG direction). The CDR3: CSVAAEATYGYTF. Read as DNA, the sequence is TGCAGCGTTGCTGCGGAAGCGACCTATGGCTACACCTTC.